This TCR beta chain was sequenced in a study of OX40 agonist ivuxolimab in advanced cancers. Measured with immunoSEQ multiplex PCR; TCRdb has only the in-frame clones, and not every one. Of 45,000 to 50,000 clones detected, around 89% appear once; the ten largest clones hold roughly 12%. Germline lookup yields CDR1 SQVTM and CDR2 ANQGSEA. This CDR3 is 15 amino acids long. Trimming cost V 3 bases and J 0 bases, with 11 bases left between them. This sequence originates from an adult with an advanced solid tumor such as melanoma, head and neck, liver or kidney cancer. The material was CD4+ or CD8+ T cells sorted from blood, obtained in a trial of the OX40 agonist ivuxolimab. The V and J genes are TRBV29-1 and TRBJ2-2; TRBD1 is a possible D gene (6 bases). The CDR3 nucleotides are TGCAGCGTTGACGATGGGGGCGCGAACACCGGGGAGCTGTTTTTT. Translating gives CSVDDGGANTGELFF.